Listed here are 27 T cell receptor beta chains from one sample, sequenced in a study of cytomegalovirus exposure and HLA in healthy donors. Amplification used 60 Vbeta primers and 13 Jbeta primers. The method was immunoSEQ multiplex PCR; TCRdb's version includes in-frame clones alone and lacks a portion of them. The table lists more than 80,000 clones, 71% of them singletons, with 2.8% in the top ten. The source material was PBMCs. Receptors originate from a female donor in good health and CMV-seronegative.

This rearrangement joins TRBV10-2 to TRBJ1-1; D may be TRBD1 (5 bases). The CDR3 sequence is 12 residues long. The ends were cut back, 10 bases at V and 8 bases at J, with 17 bases in the middle. Germline V CDR1 and CDR2: WSHSY, SAAADI. In DNA, the CDR3 is TGCGCCAACCCAGTTCAGGGTCTGGAAGCTTTCTTT. This sequence encodes CANPVQGLEAFF.

The V gene is TRBV9, the J gene TRBJ2-3, with TRBD2 matching over 7 bases. The CDR3 extends over 15 amino acids. CDR1 and CDR2 (germline): SGDLS, YYNGEE. The trim removed 4 bases at V and 4 bases at J, leaving 9 bases unmatched. The CDR3: CASSMSGIDSDTQYF. DNA for the CDR3: TGTGCCAGCAGCATGAGCGGGATCGACTCAGATACGCAGTATTTT.

The rearrangement uses TRBV4-3 and TRBJ2-5; D may be TRBD2 (5 bases). Per the germline V gene, CDR1 is LGHNA and CDR2 is YSLEER. The CDR3 extends over 13 amino acids. Trimming cost V 4 bases and J 4 bases, with 10 bases left between them. CDR3 sequence: CASSPDTRETQYF. The CDR3 bases are TGCGCCAGCAGCCCCGATACTAGAGAGACCCAGTACTTC.

This chain links TRBV2 with TRBJ2-2; 10 bases are a match to TRBD1. Trimming cost V 7 bases and J 7 bases; bases outside gene matches: 6. CDR3 size: 14 residues. The germline V gene has CDR1 SNHLY and CDR2 FYNNEI. The CDR3 here is CASTTGTGVGELFF. The CDR3 coding sequence is TGTGCCAGCACTACCGGGACAGGGGTCGGGGAGCTGTTTTTT. The full variable domain, with the rest looked up from reference TRBV2 and TRBJ2-2, is EPEVTQTPSHQVTQMGQEVILRCVPISNHLYFYWYRQILGQKVEFLVSFYNNEISEKSEIFDDQFSVERPDGSNFTLKIRSTKLEDSAMYFCASTTGTGVGELFFGEGSRLTVL.

The genes are TRBV1 and TRBJ2-6; the table's TRBD2 call for D was not verified on the DNA. TRBV1 constitutes a pseudogene. CDR3 size: 19 residues. The CDR3 loop reads CTSSQNPGLADSGANVLTF. In DNA form, the CDR3 reads TGCACCAGCAGTCAAAACCCAGGGTTAGCGGACTCTGGGGCCAACGTCCTGACTTTC.

The V call is TRBV18, the J call TRBJ2-2; 11 bases fit TRBD1. The CDR3 has 15 residues. Unmatched junction bases numbered 2, after V lost 2 bases and J lost 6 bases. Germline CDR1 is KGHSH and CDR2 is LQKENI. CDR3: CASSPGQGAAGELFF. The CDR3 DNA reads TGTGCCAGCTCACCAGGACAGGGGGCAGCCGGGGAGCTGTTTTTT.

V gene TRBV2 combines with J gene TRBJ2-7; maybe TRBD1 (5 bases). Germline lookup yields CDR1 SNHLY and CDR2 FYNNEI. V lost 6 bases and J lost 4, with 10 bases in between. The CDR3 sequence is 12 residues long. In DNA, the CDR3 is TGTGCCAGCAGAGGGGTCAGGTACGAGCAGTACTTC. Protein: CASRGVRYEQYF. Using reference TRBV2 and TRBJ2-7 for the parts outside the CDR3, the full variable domain is EPEVTQTPSHQVTQMGQEVILRCVPISNHLYFYWYRQILGQKVEFLVSFYNNEISEKSEIFDDQFSVERPDGSNFTLKIRSTKLEDSAMYFCASRGVRYEQYFGPGTRLTVT.

V gene TRBV2 combines with J gene TRBJ2-1, with 9 nucleotides matching TRBD1. Germline loops: CDR1 SNHLY, CDR2 FYNNEI. The CDR3 is made up of 15 amino acids. V lost 10 bases, J lost 4 bases, and 11 bases stayed unmatched. CDR3 residues: CATEESGTGYNEQFF. In nucleotides, the CDR3 is TGTGCCACCGAAGAATCCGGGACAGGGTACAATGAGCAGTTCTTC. The whole variable domain, remainder taken from reference TRBV2 and TRBJ2-1, is EPEVTQTPSHQVTQMGQEVILRCVPISNHLYFYWYRQILGQKVEFLVSFYNNEISEKSEIFDDQFSVERPDGSNFTLKIRSTKLEDSAMYFCATEESGTGYNEQFFGPGTRLTVL.

This clone was observed a few times. The chain employs TRBV7-9 and TRBJ1-1; D ambiguous. CDR1 and CDR2 from the germline V gene are SEHNR and FQNEAQ (reference sequence). This CDR3 region has 14 residues. V lost 2 bases and J 8 bases, leaving 15 bases between the germline ends. CDR3 bases: TGTGCCAGCAGCTTAATAGAGGCTCCAACCGAAGCTTTCTTT. Protein: CASSLIEAPTEAFF.

This chain uses TRBV7-3 with TRBJ1-1, with D possibly being TRBD1 (6 bases). The V gene's germline CDR1 is SGHTA and CDR2 FQGTGA. This CDR3 comprises 14 residues. Trimming removed 5 bases at V and 3 bases at J, with 13 bases between. The CDR3: CASSPTGIDTEAFF. The DNA of the CDR3 is TGTGCCAGCAGCCCTACAGGGATCGACACTGAAGCTTTCTTT.

The V gene is TRBV13, the J gene TRBJ2-2, with D hard to call. Per the germline V gene, CDR1 is PRHDT and CDR2 is FYEKMQ (reference sequence). The CDR3 has 13 amino acids. V lost 3 bases and J 6 bases, leaving 8 bases between the germline ends. CDR3 coding DNA: TGTGCCAGCAGCTTTAGGCTAGCCGGGGAGCTGTTTTTT. Translation: CASSFRLAGELFF.

A single count supports this clone. The rearrangement joins TRBV9 to TRBJ1-4, with D uncertain. Germline CDR1 is SGDLS and CDR2 is YYNGEE. Trimming stripped 3 bases from V and 0 bases from J, with 9 bases between. The CDR3 consists of 15 residues. The CDR3 DNA reads TGTGCCAGCAGCGCCTCCGGGACAACTAATGAAAAACTGTTTTTT. Protein sequence: CASSASGTTNEKLFF.

V usage is TRBV21-1 and J usage is TRBJ1-2; the D call in the table, TRBD1, was not verified against the DNA. TRBV21-1 is flagged as a pseudogene. The CDR3 contains 16 residues. The CDR3 DNA follows: TGTGCCAGCAGCAAAGCGCAAGGGGACAAGAACTATGGCTACACCTTC. Translation gives CASSKAQGDKNYGYTF.

The rearrangement uses TRBV2 and TRBJ1-5; 10 bases map to TRBD1. Germline CDR1 SNHLY, CDR2 FYNNEI. The J segment lost 2 bases and the V segment lost 2 bases, leaving 3 bases of the junction unmatched. The CDR3 consists of 16 residues. CDR3 DNA sequence: TGTGCCAGCAGTGAATGGACAGGGGGGGGCAATCAGCCCCAGCATTTT. This translates into CASSEWTGGGNQPQHF.

The genes are TRBV30 and TRBJ1-2; 8 positions match TRBD1. The V gene end was trimmed by 5 bases and the J gene end by 3 bases; junction bases not matched to a gene: 5. This CDR3 has 13 amino acids. The germline V gene has CDR1 GTSNPN and CDR2 SVGIG (reference sequence). The CDR3 here is CAWDGQGHYGYTF. CDR3 coding DNA: TGTGCCTGGGACGGACAGGGCCACTATGGCTACACCTTC.

This clone was observed a handful of times. This CDR3 is missing its conserved last phenylalanine or tryptophan, likely due to a read error. It is unclear where the CDR3 begins or ends on the DNA, so no DNA is shown, and the CDR3 is as TCRdb lists it. The chain links TRBV21-1 to TRBJ1-2; the table assigns TRBD1, which was not confirmed against the DNA. TRBV21-1 is flagged as a pseudogene. The CDR3 has 15 amino acids, counting both end residues. The CDR3 loop is CASTNPGQVFLTLVC.

The chain has TRBV5-1 and TRBJ2-7, with 7 bases matching TRBD2. V was clipped by 7 bases and J by 0 bases; unmatched bases: 10. The CDR3 has 15 amino acids. CDR1 and CDR2 from the germline V gene are SGHRS and YFSETQ. The chain's CDR3 is CASHQFGGGSYEQYF. CDR3 in DNA: TGCGCCAGCCATCAATTCGGCGGGGGCTCCTACGAGCAGTACTTC.

This clone was detected once. CDR3 DNA: TGCGCCAGCAGCTTAGATAGACAGGGCACTAATGAAAAACTGTTTTTT. Translated, it gives CASSLDRQGTNEKLFF. The gene calls are TRBV5-1 and TRBJ1-4; TRBD1 agrees at 7 bases. The V gene's germline CDR1 is SGHRS and CDR2 YFSETQ. Unmatched junction bases numbered 6, after V lost 2 bases and J lost 2 bases. The CDR3 length is 16 residues.

The rearrangement uses TRBV2 and TRBJ2-7, with TRBD2 as a possible D gene (6 bases). The length of the CDR3 is 17 residues. The V end was cut by 5 bases, the J end by 5 bases, with 25 bases between. The germline V gene has CDR1 SNHLY and CDR2 FYNNEI. As DNA, the CDR3 is TGTGCCAGCAGTCACCCAGACCTAGCGCTAAATCGCGACGAGCAGTACTTC. Protein: CASSHPDLALNRDEQYF.

This clone was detected only a few times. The chain joins TRBV19 to TRBJ2-3; 8 bases align to TRBD1. This CDR3 is built from 15 residues. J gave up 2 bases and V 6 bases, and 7 bases lay outside the gene matches. Germline CDR1 is LNHDA and CDR2 is SQIVND (reference sequence). The CDR3 DNA is TGTGCCAGTAGCGCGGCAGGGGGCCTCACAGATACGCAGTATTTT. Protein sequence: CASSAAGGLTDTQYF.

This sequence joins TRBV20-1 and TRBJ1-1; 7 nucleotides match TRBD1. The CDR3 is 11 amino acids. V was clipped by 6 bases and J by 3 bases; unmatched bases: 1. The germline V gene encodes CDR1 DFQATT and CDR2 SNEGSKA (reference sequence). The CDR3 reads CSAQGDTEAFF. The CDR3 nucleotides read TGCAGTGCCCAGGGGGACACTGAAGCTTTCTTT.

Turning to this clone: This CDR3 is missing its conserved last phenylalanine or tryptophan, likely due to a read error. V and J are TRBV27 and TRBJ1-1, with unresolved D. Per the germline V gene, CDR1 is MNHEY and CDR2 is SMNVEV (reference sequence). The CDR3 is 15 residues long. V gave up 2 bases and J gave up 1 base, with 11 bases separating them. The CDR3 here is CASSLTQDGNTEAFL. The CDR3 bases are TGTGCCAGCAGTTTAACTCAGGACGGGAACACTGAAGCTTTCCTT.

This clone appeared once. The chain joins TRBV27 to TRBJ2-3, with 10 bases matching TRBD2. The trim removed 5 bases at V and 8 bases at J, leaving 13 bases unmatched. Germline V lookup: CDR1 MNHEY, CDR2 SMNVEV (reference sequence). CDR3 length: 16 amino acids. The CDR3 protein is CASSLALAGVSRTQYF. The CDR3, as DNA: TGTGCCAGCAGTCTCGCGCTAGCGGGAGTATCGCGTACGCAGTATTTT.

This chain uses TRBV7-8 with TRBJ1-1, with D possibly TRBD1 on 6 matching bases. CDR3 size: 13 residues. Per the germline V gene, CDR1 is SGHVS and CDR2 is FQNEAQ. V was clipped by 4 bases and J by 5 bases, with 11 bases between them. The CDR3 DNA reads TGTGCCAGCAGCTACAACAGGGATACTGAAGCTTTCTTT. It yields the protein CASSYNRDTEAFF. The whole variable domain, filled in from reference TRBV7-8 and TRBJ1-1, reads GAGVSQSPRYKVAKRGQDVALRCDPISGHVSLFWYQQALGQGPEFLTYFQNEAQLDKSGLPSDRFFAERPEGSVSTLKIQRTQQEDSAVYLCASSYNRDTEAFFGQGTRLTVV.

This clone showed up just a few times. The rearrangement uses TRBV27 and TRBJ2-1; 10 bases match TRBD2. CDR1 MNHEY and CDR2 SMNVEV come from the germline V gene (reference sequence). This CDR3 spans 17 amino acids. The ends lost 3 bases at V and 7 bases at J; junction bases unmatched: 12. DNA of the CDR3: TGTGCCAGCAGTTTCTCCATTCTAGCGGGAGAAAGGAATGAGCAGTTCTTC. Protein: CASSFSILAGERNEQFF.

This clone was recorded a few times. This chain links TRBV2 with TRBJ1-1; 10 bases agree with TRBD1. Germline V CDR1 and CDR2: SNHLY, FYNNEI. The CDR3 length is 18 residues. Unmatched junction bases numbered 18, after V lost 6 bases and J lost 5 bases. CDR3 protein: CASSRPGTGERTNTEAFF. The CDR3 region has the DNA TGTGCCAGCAGCCGGCCCGGGACAGGGGAGCGAACGAATACTGAAGCTTTCTTT.

The rearrangement links TRBV27 to TRBJ2-1; tentatively, D is TRBD1 (6 bases). The CDR3 spans 15 residues. Deletions cut 6 bases from V and 0 bases from J, with 12 bases between. Germline assignment: CDR1 MNHEY and CDR2 SMNVEV (reference sequence). CDR3 residues: CASRYTGSSYNEQFF. CDR3 bases: TGTGCCAGCAGATACACAGGGAGCTCCTACAATGAGCAGTTCTTC.